Listed below are T cell receptor beta chains from one sample, sequenced in a study of beta chain features in type 1 diabetes. Assay used: immunoSEQ multiplex PCR; TCRdb lists only in-frame clones, some missing. This table holds hundreds of thousands of clones, about 10% found once. Sample: naive CD4+ T cells from blood. The source is a woman aged 18-29 years in good health. CDR3s include the opening cysteine and the closing phenylalanine or tryptophan. The D gene is left open where the match is weak. Rows may omit the clone size; those that give it use once, few, many or a size class.

size	V	D	J	DNA	CDR3
few	TRBV29-1	-	TRBJ2-3	TGCAGCGTTGAAGATCCCGACAGGCTTGATACGCAGTATTTT	CSVEDPDRLDTQYF
few	TRBV7-2	-	TRBJ1-1	TGTGCCAGCAACCTACAGGGGAACACTGAAGCTTTCTTT	CASNLQGNTEAFF
few	TRBV7-3	-	TRBJ2-3	TGTGCCAGCAGCGCGGACGGGGGCCCCTATTATACGCAGTATTTT	CASSADGGPYYTQYF
-	TRBV28	TRBD2	TRBJ2-5	TGTGCCAGCAGTTCCACTAGCGGGAGGAGCCAAGAGACCCAGTACTTC	CASSSTSGRSQETQYF
-	TRBV18	TRBD1	TRBJ2-3	TGTGCCAGCTCACGGTCCGGGACAGGGTTAGCCGGAGGCACAGATACGCAGTATTTT	CASSRSGTGLAGGTDTQYF
few	TRBV29-1	-	TRBJ1-2	TGCAGCGTTGAAATGGTCAGGAGGGATGGCTACACCTTC	CSVEMVRRDGYTF
-	TRBV7-3	-	TRBJ1-2	TGTGCCAGCAGCTTAACGGCGACGGACTATGGCTACACCTTC	CASSLTATDYGYTF
-	TRBV12-5	-	TRBJ2-5	TGTGCTAGTGGTAAACCGGGACTCACAGAGACCCAGTACTTC	CASGKPGLTETQYF
few	TRBV19	TRBD1	TRBJ2-1	TGTGCCAGTACCAGGACAGGGGCCGGCCATGAGCAGTTCTTC	CASTRTGAGHEQFF
many	TRBV30	TRBD2	TRBJ2-5	TGTGCCTGGAGTGGGACTAGCTCGGGGACCCAGTACTTC	CAWSGTSSGTQYF
few	TRBV5-1	TRBD1	TRBJ2-7	TGCGCCAGCAACTTGGACAGGGTGCGCTACGAGCAGTACTTC	CASNLDRVRYEQYF
-	TRBV13	TRBD2	TRBJ2-1	TGTGCCAGCAGCGATCTAGCGGGGGGGCATAATGAGCAGTTCTTC	CASSDLAGGHNEQFF
few	TRBV6-5	TRBD2	TRBJ2-3	TGTGCCAGCGGACTAGCCCACACAGATACGCAGTATTTT	CASGLAHTDTQYF
few	TRBV6-1	-	TRBJ2-3	TGTGCCAGCACTCCGGGGGACAACACAGATACGCAGTATTTT	CASTPGDNTDTQYF
-	TRBV4-3	-	TRBJ2-2	TGCGCCAGCAGCCAGCGACAGCGCCACGGGGAGCTGTTTTTT	CASSQRQRHGELFF
-	TRBV4-1	-	TRBJ2-5	TGCGCCAGCAGCCAAATGGGAGGCAGTCAAGAGACCCAGTACTTC	CASSQMGGSQETQYF
many	TRBV21-1	-	TRBJ2-1	TGTGCCAGCAGCAAACTCCCCGATGGCACCGACTACAATGAGCAGTTCTTC	CASSKLPDGTDYNEQFF
-	TRBV12-5	-	TRBJ2-1	TGTGCTAGTGGTTTGACCGATCTTTACAATGAGCAGTTCTTC	CASGLTDLYNEQFF
few	TRBV19	-	TRBJ1-2	TGTGCCAGTAGTATGGTAGGCTATGGCTACACCTTC	CASSMVGYGYTF
few	TRBV4-1	-	TRBJ2-2	TGCGCCAGCAGCCACCCCTGGGGAAACACCGGGGAGCTGTTTTTT	CASSHPWGNTGELFF
-	TRBV4-3	-	TRBJ1-4	TGCGCCAGCAGCCAAGAGGCGGGACAATTGAATGAAAAACTGTTTTTT	CASSQEAGQLNEKLFF
few	TRBV30	-	TRBJ1-5	TGTGCCTGGAGTGTTTTCCCGGGCAATCAGCCCCAGCATTTT	CAWSVFPGNQPQHF
few	TRBV5-4	TRBD1	TRBJ1-2	TGTGCCAGCAGCTCGGGACAGGGTTTCAGCTATGGCTACACCTTC	CASSSGQGFSYGYTF
-	TRBV4-1	-	TRBJ2-5	TGCGCCAGCAGCAAATCGTCGGAGACCCAGTACTTC	CASSKSSETQYF
-	TRBV7-7	TRBD2	TRBJ2-5	TGTGCCAGCAGCTCTACCCTAGCGGGGGGACAAGAGACCCAGTACTTC	CASSSTLAGGQETQYF
-	TRBV30	TRBD2	TRBJ2-3	TGTGCCTGGAGTGGTGCGGGAGAAGATACGCAGTATTTT	CAWSGAGEDTQYF
-	TRBV20-1	-	TRBJ1-4	TGCAGTGCCGCAAAACTGTTTTTT	CSAAKLFF
-	TRBV7-9	TRBD1	TRBJ1-1	TGTGCCAGCAGCCATTGGGACAGACTGAACACTGAAGCTTTCTTT	CASSHWDRLNTEAFF
few	TRBV7-2	TRBD2	TRBJ2-5	TGTGCCAGCAGCTTGTCTGCGGGAGTGGAGACCCAGTACTTC	CASSLSAGVETQYF
-	TRBV23-1	-	TRBJ1-2	TGCGCCAGCAGTCCGACAGGCTATGGCTACACCTTC	CASSPTGYGYTF
few	TRBV5-1	TRBD1	TRBJ2-1	TGCGCCAGCAGCTTGGGGACAGGGGACAATGAGCAGTTCTTC	CASSLGTGDNEQFF
-	TRBV5-4	-	TRBJ2-5	TGTGCCAGCAGGCATCGGGTCGGGGAGGAGACCCAGTACTTC	CASRHRVGEETQYF
-	TRBV30	TRBD1	TRBJ1-2	TGTGCCTGGGGGGGACAGAACTATGGCTACACCTTC	CAWGGQNYGYTF
few	TRBV13	-	TRBJ1-5	TGTGCCAGCAGCTTTAGCAATCAGCCCCAGCATTTT	CASSFSNQPQHF